This T cell receptor (beta chain) was recovered during a study of T-cell reconstitution after alpha-beta-depleted transplantation in children. The CDR3 totals 13 residues. The V gene's germline CDR1 is SQVTM and CDR2 ANQGSEA. Trimming took off 5 bases at V and 4 bases at J, with 13 bases between the two ends. This clonotype was counted many times. The TCRbeta library incorporated unique molecular identifiers. MiXCR, applied by TCRdb to the PCR reads, yields one record per CDR3 protein. The data show 120,000 to 150,000 distinct CDR3 sequences, with about 9% seen just once and 15% to 20% held by the top ten.

This clonotype originated in a female patient under 10 years old who had a stem cell transplant for congenital amegakaryocytic thrombocytopenia, so the T cells may come from the graft donor. Source: PBMCs, mostly from graft donor cells, taken 180 days after TCRalphabeta/CD19-depleted stem cell transplant. The chain couples TRBV29-1 to TRBJ2-3, with D perhaps matching TRBD2 (5 bases). In DNA form, the CDR3 reads TGCAGCGTTCAGCCGGGGAAGGCAGATACGCAGTATTTT. Protein sequence: CSVQPGKADTQYF.